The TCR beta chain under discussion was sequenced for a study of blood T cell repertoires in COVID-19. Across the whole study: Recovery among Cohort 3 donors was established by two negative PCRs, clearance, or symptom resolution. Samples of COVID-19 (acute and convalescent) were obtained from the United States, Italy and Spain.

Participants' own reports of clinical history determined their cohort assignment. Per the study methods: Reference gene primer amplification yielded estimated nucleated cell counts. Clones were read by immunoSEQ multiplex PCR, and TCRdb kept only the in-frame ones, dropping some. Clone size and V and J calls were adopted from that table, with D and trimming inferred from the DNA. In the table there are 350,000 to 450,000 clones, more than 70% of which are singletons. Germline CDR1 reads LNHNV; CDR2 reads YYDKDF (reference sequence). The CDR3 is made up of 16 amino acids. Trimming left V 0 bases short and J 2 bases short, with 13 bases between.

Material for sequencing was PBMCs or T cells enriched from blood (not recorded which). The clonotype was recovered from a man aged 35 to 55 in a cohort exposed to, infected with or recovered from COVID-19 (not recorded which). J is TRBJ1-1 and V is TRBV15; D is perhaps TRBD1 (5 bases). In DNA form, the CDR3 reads TGTGCCACCAGCAGAGATGTACACGGGGGTAACACTGAAGCTTTCTTT. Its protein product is CATSRDVHGGNTEAFF. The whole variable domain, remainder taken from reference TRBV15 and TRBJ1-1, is DAMVIQNPRYQVTQFGKPVTLSCSQTLNHNVMYWYQQKSSQAPKLLFHYYDKDFNNEADTPDNFQSRRPNTSFCFLDIRSPGLGDTAMYLCATSRDVHGGNTEAFFGQGTRLTVV.